These 24 T cell receptor beta chains came from one sample sequenced in a study of cytomegalovirus exposure and HLA in healthy donors. In the PCR, 60 Vbeta and 13 Jbeta primers were used. Assay: immunoSEQ multiplex PCR; the TCRdb copy retains only in-frame clones and omits some. The specimen's table records around 150,000 clones. Sequencing was carried out using PBMCs. The source is a woman aged 55-75 years in good health and CMV-seronegative.

Of note for this clone: This specimen includes other DNA sequences encoding the same CDR3. The V gene is TRBV29-1, the J gene TRBJ1-2, with a tentative D call TRBD1 (6 bases). There are 12 residues in the CDR3. V was shortened by 6 bases and J by 2 bases, with 10 bases between the two germline ends. In germline, CDR1 is SQVTM, CDR2 ANQGSEA. CDR3 sequence reads: CSVGGGNYGYTF. In DNA form, the CDR3 reads TGCAGCGTGGGGGGGGGCAACTATGGCTACACCTTC.

This chain joins TRBV7-2 and TRBJ1-3; no reliable D call. Germline CDR1 SGHTA, CDR2 FQGNSA. V lost 6 bases, J lost 1 base, and 13 bases lay in between. This CDR3 comprises 15 residues. CDR3: CASSSLSPSGNTIYF. The CDR3 region has the DNA TGTGCCAGCAGTTCTCTAAGTCCTTCTGGAAACACCATATATTTT.

The rearrangement links TRBV12-5 to TRBJ2-1; D is unresolved. The CDR3 totals 13 residues. Germline V lookup: CDR1 LGHNT, CDR2 FRNRAP. V was cut by 3 bases and J by 2 bases, with 5 bases left in between. CDR3 sequence reads: CASGLYTYNEQFF. The CDR3 DNA sequence: TGTGCTAGTGGTTTATACACCTACAATGAGCAGTTCTTC.

The V gene is TRBV6-4, the J gene TRBJ1-5; 7 bases align to TRBD1. V was clipped by 6 bases and J by 4 bases; unmatched bases: 15. This CDR3 is built from 17 residues. CDR1 is MRHNA, CDR2 SNTAGT, per germline. CDR3 nucleotides: TGTGCCAGCAGCGGGTCGGGTAAGACAGGGAAGAATCAGCCCCAGCATTTT. Amino acid sequence: CASSGSGKTGKNQPQHF.

This chain uses TRBV6-1 with TRBJ1-2; unclear D gene. This CDR3 region has 12 residues. CDR1 and CDR2 (germline): MNHNS, SASEGT. Between the trimmed V and J ends, which lost 4 bases and 13 bases, there was a span of 16 bases. In DNA, the CDR3 is TGTGCCAGCAGTGCCAACGCCCAGGTCTCCACCTTC. Translated, it gives CASSANAQVSTF.

The rearrangement joins TRBV25-1 to TRBJ2-5; a possible D gene is TRBD2 (5 bases). The J call may be incorrect, as the DNA end agrees better with TRBJ2-7. Germline V gene lookup returns CDR1 MGHDK and CDR2 SYGVNS. CDR3 length: 14 amino acids. CDR3 residues: CASSRRQDPYEQYF. The DNA for the CDR3 is TGTGCCAGCAGTAGGAGGCAGGACCCCTACGAGCAGTACTTC.

The V call is TRBV11-2, the J call TRBJ2-7; 8 nucleotides match TRBD1. V was clipped by 1 base and J by 2 bases; unmatched bases: 4. The CDR3 is 15 amino acids. Germline V lookup: CDR1 SGHAT, CDR2 FQNNGV. Written as DNA, the CDR3 is TGTGCCAGCAGCTTAGGCGGGACAGGAGCCTACGAGCAGTACTTC. Translating it yields CASSLGGTGAYEQYF.

V usage is TRBV5-4 and J usage is TRBJ2-5; 8 positions agree with TRBD2. The end of the DNA is better explained by TRBJ2-7, so the J call may be wrong. This CDR3 comprises 15 residues. Germline V gene sequence: CDR1 SGHNT, CDR2 YYREEE (reference sequence). The CDR3 coding sequence is TGTGCCAGCAGCCCCTCCGGGACTAGATATTCCGAGCAGTACTTC. It yields the protein CASSPSGTRYSEQYF.

V gene TRBV6-1 combines with J gene TRBJ1-5; D is ambiguous. V was shortened by 1 base and J by 0 bases, with 10 bases between the two germline ends. The CDR3 contains 16 residues. Germline V gene lookup returns CDR1 MNHNS and CDR2 SASEGT. CDR3 DNA: TGTGCCAGCAGTGAAGGTTTTGGAGTTAGCAATCAGCCCCAGCATTTT. Its protein is CASSEGFGVSNQPQHF.

The chain couples TRBV10-1 to TRBJ1-1; D might be TRBD1 (5 bases). Trimming stripped 5 bases from V and 4 bases from J, with 17 bases between. There are 15 residues in the CDR3. The V gene's germline CDR1 is WNHNN and CDR2 SYGVQD (reference sequence). In DNA, the CDR3 is TGCGCCAGCAGTAGGAACCAGGCCGGGGGCACTGAAGCTTTCTTT. This codes for CASSRNQAGGTEAFF.

The V and J genes are TRBV4-1 and TRBJ2-7; 10 bases fit TRBD1. The CDR3 consists of 16 residues. V shed 4 bases and J 6 bases; nucleotides not matched to a gene: 12. From germline, CDR1 is MGHRA and CDR2 YSYEKL. The CDR3 bases are TGCGCCAGCAGCCCACTAGGACAGGACAGGGGGGCCGAGCAGTACTTC. Translated, it gives CASSPLGQDRGAEQYF.

The chain is built from TRBV10-3 and TRBJ2-1; D gene uncertain. The V and J ends lost 4 bases and 5 bases respectively, with 6 bases between them. Germline loops: CDR1 ENHRY, CDR2 SYGVKD. The CDR3 is made up of 12 amino acids. The CDR3 DNA reads as TGTGCCATCAGTGCTGACAACAATGAGCAGTTCTTC. The encoded protein is CAISADNNEQFF.

This chain connects TRBV29-1 to TRBJ2-5; 7 nucleotides match TRBD1. The V segment lost 6 bases and the J segment 3 bases; nucleotides outside the gene matches: 1. Germline lookup yields CDR1 SQVTM and CDR2 ANQGSEA. The CDR3 length is 11 residues. The CDR3 reads CSVDREETQYF. CDR3 in DNA: TGCAGCGTAGACAGGGAAGAGACCCAGTACTTC.

This rearrangement joins TRBV5-1 to TRBJ2-1; D is unresolved. The V and J ends lost 4 bases and 0 bases respectively, with 5 bases between them. The CDR3 runs 13 residues. The germline V gene encodes CDR1 SGHRS and CDR2 YFSETQ. CDR3 sequence: CASSRSSYNEQFF. Here the CDR3 DNA reads TGCGCCAGCAGCCGGAGCTCCTACAATGAGCAGTTCTTC.

The chain links TRBV10-3 to TRBJ2-3, with TRBD1 identical over 10 bases. CDR1 and CDR2 from the germline V gene are ENHRY and SYGVKD. The CDR3 is made up of 15 amino acids. V lost 6 bases to trimming and J lost 1 base; unmatched junction nucleotides: 4. The DNA for the CDR3 is TGTGCCATCAGGCCCGGACAGGGGGGCACAGATACGCAGTATTTT. Translating gives CAIRPGQGGTDTQYF.

The chain uses TRBV7-3 and TRBJ2-7; a weak D match, TRBD2 (5 bases). Germline CDR1 reads SGHTA; CDR2 reads FQGTGA. This CDR3 spans 14 amino acids. V lost 6 bases to trimming and J lost 2 bases, with 14 bases between them. CDR3 sequence: CASSTGVPPYEQYF. The CDR3 bases are TGTGCCAGCAGTACCGGGGTCCCCCCCTACGAGCAGTACTTC. Based on the CDR3 plus reference TRBV7-3 and TRBJ2-7, the full variable domain is GAGVSQTPSNKVTEKGKYVELRCDPISGHTALYWYRQSLGQGPEFLIYFQGTGAADDSGLPNDRFFAVRPEGSVSTLKIQRTERGDSAVYLCASSTGVPPYEQYFGPGTRLTVT.

This chain connects TRBV5-1 to TRBJ1-1, with D uncertain. V lost 0 bases and J lost 3, with 12 bases in between. Germline CDR1 SGHRS, CDR2 YFSETQ. The length of the CDR3 is 15 residues. CDR3 sequence: CASSLVPPPDTEAFF. CDR3 bases: TGCGCCAGCAGCTTGGTCCCCCCGCCGGACACTGAAGCTTTCTTT.

This chain uses TRBV25-1 with TRBJ1-1; 8 positions match TRBD1. The CDR3 is 15 amino acids. The germline CDR1 and CDR2 sequences are MGHDK and SYGVNS. Germline trimming cut 5 bases from V and 5 bases from J; bases unmatched to any gene: 10. The CDR3 is CASSPLGRGLTEAFF. Here the CDR3 DNA reads TGTGCCAGCAGTCCCCTGGGCAGGGGGCTGACTGAAGCTTTCTTT.

The chain recombines TRBV18 with TRBJ1-1; weak D call: TRBD1 (6 bases). Germline V lookup: CDR1 KGHSH, CDR2 LQKENI. CDR3 size: 13 residues. Trimming pared 2 bases from V and 6 bases from J, leaving 10 bases between. CDR3 nucleotide sequence: TGTGCCAGCTCACCATCAAGACAGGCTGAAGCTTTCTTT. It codes for CASSPSRQAEAFF.

The rearrangement links TRBV20-1 to TRBJ2-1; D unclear. Trimming shortened V by 3 bases and J by 6 bases, and 6 bases separated the two germline ends. Germline loops: CDR1 DFQATT, CDR2 SNEGSKA (reference sequence). The CDR3 runs to 11 residues. The chain's CDR3 is CSASSRNEQFF. The CDR3 DNA is TGCAGTGCTAGTTCGCGCAATGAGCAGTTCTTC.

The chain joins TRBV5-1 to TRBJ1-1; 7 bases line up with TRBD1. CDR1 and CDR2 (germline): SGHRS, YFSETQ. Unmatched junction bases numbered 7, after V lost 4 bases and J lost 1 base. There are 15 residues in the CDR3. The CDR3 loop reads CASSLNRGANTEAFF. CDR3 nucleotides: TGCGCCAGCAGCCTTAACAGGGGCGCGAACACTGAAGCTTTCTTT. The full variable domain, with the rest looked up from reference TRBV5-1 and TRBJ1-1, is KAGVTQTPRYLIKTRGQQVTLSCSPISGHRSVSWYQQTPGQGLQFLFEYFSETQRNKGNFPGRFSGRQFSNSRSEMNVSTLELGDSALYLCASSLNRGANTEAFFGQGTRLTVV.

The genes are TRBV2 and TRBJ1-6; D is unresolved. Germline V lookup: CDR1 SNHLY, CDR2 FYNNEI. The ends were cut back, 8 bases at V and 12 bases at J, with 23 bases in the middle. The CDR3 sequence is 15 residues long. The CDR3 DNA follows: TGTGCCAGCGAGCCCTTCGGGGAGGCGGTAGGACCCCTCCACTTT. Its protein is CASEPFGEAVGPLHF.

The rearrangement joins TRBV5-1 to TRBJ1-4, with 8 bases matching TRBD1. Per germline, CDR1 SGHRS and CDR2 YFSETQ. With 1 base clipped from V and 7 bases from J, the junction kept 6 bases outside the gene matches. The CDR3 extends over 15 amino acids. The DNA of the CDR3 is TGCGCCAGCAGCTTGTCCAGGGGGCAAGGTGAAAAACTGTTTTTT. Residues: CASSLSRGQGEKLFF.

As to this clone: One end of the junction does not line up with germline, which may come from a read error. This sample includes further DNA sequences coding for the same CDR3. The chain is built from TRBV7-9 and TRBJ2-1; TRBD2 matches 8 bases. The CDR3 sequence is 15 residues long. The V gene's germline CDR1 is SEHNR and CDR2 FQNEAQ (reference sequence). CDR3 residues: CASSLQGLGANEQFF. The CDR3 DNA is TGTGCTAGCAGCTTACAGGGACTAGGGGCCAATGAGCAGTTCTTC.